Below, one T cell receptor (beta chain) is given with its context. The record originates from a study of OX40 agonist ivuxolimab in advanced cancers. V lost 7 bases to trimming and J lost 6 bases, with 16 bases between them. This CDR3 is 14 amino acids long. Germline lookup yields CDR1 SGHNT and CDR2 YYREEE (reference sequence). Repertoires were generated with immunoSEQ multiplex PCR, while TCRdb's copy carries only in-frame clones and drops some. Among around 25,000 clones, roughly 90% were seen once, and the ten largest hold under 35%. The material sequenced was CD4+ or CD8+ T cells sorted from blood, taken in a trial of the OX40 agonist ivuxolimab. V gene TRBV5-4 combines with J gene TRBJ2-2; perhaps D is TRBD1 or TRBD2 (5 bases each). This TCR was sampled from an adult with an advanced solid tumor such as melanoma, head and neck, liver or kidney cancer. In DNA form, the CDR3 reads TGTGCCAGCGGGCCTCGGGGCGCGGCCGGGGAGCTGTTTTTT. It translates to CASGPRGAAGELFF.